These T cell receptor beta chains were read from a single sample in a study of CD8 T cells in Susac syndrome. TCRdb re-derived calls from the immunoSEQ multiplex PCR reads in MiXCR, one entry per CDR3 protein. The table shows some 150,000 distinct CDR3 sequences, with about 94% occurring only once. Sequencing was performed on CD8+ T cells from PBMCs. The receptors derive from a human donor with multiple sclerosis. Both conserved end residues are part of each CDR3. D genes are given only for firm matches. The size of a clone is reported for some rows only, either as once, few or many, or as a class for expanded clones.

TRBV9	TRBJ2-5	TRBD2	-	TGTGCCAGCAGCTCACGGGGACTATCAGAGACCCAGTACTTC	CASSSRGLSETQYF
TRBV29-1	TRBJ2-1	-	-	TGCAGCGTTGAGGGGATCCTAGTACGCAATGAGCAGTTCTTC	CSVEGILVRNEQFF
TRBV15	TRBJ2-1	TRBD2	-	TGTGCCACCAGCAGAGGAGCGGGGGGGCCGGGTGAGCAGTTCTTC	CATSRGAGGPGEQFF
TRBV30	TRBJ1-1	-	-	TGTGCCTGGAGTTCTACAGGTAACACTGAAGCTTTCTTT	CAWSSTGNTEAFF
TRBV7-2	TRBJ1-5	-	-	TGTGCCAGCAGCTTAGCGAGGACACGCAATCAGCCCCAGCATTTT	CASSLARTRNQPQHF
TRBV9	TRBJ1-4	-	once	TGTGCCAGCAGCAATGATATACAACTGTTTTTT	CASSNDIQLFF
TRBV4-2	TRBJ2-3	-	-	TGTGCCAGCAGCCACGGCCGGGGGCCCGACGATACGCAGTATTTT	CASSHGRGPDDTQYF
TRBV18	TRBJ2-6	-	few	TGTGCCAGCTCGCGGAGCTCTGGGGCCAACGTCCTGACTTTC	CASSRSSGANVLTF
TRBV2	TRBJ2-3	TRBD2	-	TGTGCCAGCAGTGATCTAGCGGGGGGACAAGATACGCAGTATTTT	CASSDLAGGQDTQYF
TRBV4-1	TRBJ2-2	TRBD2	-	TGCGCCAGCAGCCAAGCCGACGGGGGGTGGGAGCTGTTTTTT	CASSQADGGWELFF
TRBV28	TRBJ2-1	-	-	TGTGCCTCTCGGACCGGGGCGACCTACAATGAGCAGTTCTTC	CASRTGATYNEQFF
TRBV11-2	TRBJ2-2	-	-	TGTGCCAGCAGATTCAGGGGGGGAGCACGACCCTCGGACACCGGGGAGCTGTTTTTT	CASRFRGGARPSDTGELFF
TRBV5-6	TRBJ2-5	-	-	TGTGCCAGCAGCTTTTCCGGAGGTGCCCAGTACTTC	CASSFSGGAQYF
TRBV7-9	TRBJ1-1	-	-	TGTGCCAGCACCCCCCCGGGAGCTTTCTTT	CASTPPGAFF
TRBV3-1	TRBJ2-7	-	-	TGTGCCAGCAGTCGGCGGGCAGGGAAAGGCAACGAGCAGTACTTC	CASSRRAGKGNEQYF
TRBV30	TRBJ1-1	-	-	TGTGCCTGGAGTCGGACGGAGAACACTGAAGCTTTCTTT	CAWSRTENTEAFF
TRBV7-9	TRBJ2-7	TRBD1	-	TGTGCCAGCAGCTTAGGGGGGACAGCCTACGAGCAGTACTTC	CASSLGGTAYEQYF
TRBV29-1	TRBJ1-1	-	-	TGCAGCATTATCACGGGGCCTCGGGAAACTTTCTTT	CSIITGPRETFF
TRBV9	TRBJ2-1	-	-	TGTGCCAGCAGCCCGTATCAGACCCTATACAATGAGCAGTTCTTC	CASSPYQTLYNEQFF
TRBV13	TRBJ2-3	-	-	TGTGCCAGCCCCGGGGGGCTCAGCACAGATACGCAGTATTTT	CASPGGLSTDTQYF
TRBV15	TRBJ1-6	TRBD1	-	TGTGCCACCAGCAGAGGACAGGGGAACAATTCACCCCTCCACTTT	CATSRGQGNNSPLHF
TRBV29-1	TRBJ2-5	TRBD1	-	TGCAGCGTCCGAAGGATGACAGGGGTTCTACGGGGAGAGACCCAGTACTTC	CSVRRMTGVLRGETQYF
TRBV7-9	TRBJ2-3	TRBD2	-	TGTGCCAGCAGCGTCCCTAGCGGGGGAGCAGATACGCAGTATTTT	CASSVPSGGADTQYF
TRBV12-3/TRBV12-4	TRBJ1-1	TRBD1	few	TGTGCCAGCAGTTTAACCACAGGGGGCACTGAAGCTTTCTTT	CASSLTTGGTEAFF
TRBV2	TRBJ2-7	TRBD1	-	TGTGCCAGCAGGGGGGCCCGGGACAGGGAGTACTTC	CASRGARDREYF
TRBV7-9	TRBJ1-2	-	-	TGTGCCAGCAGCCTTGGGGGGAACCCGTATGGCTACACCTTC	CASSLGGNPYGYTF
TRBV5-6	TRBJ1-6	-	-	TGTGCCAGCAGCTTGGACAGGGCTAGACCCCTCCACTTT	CASSLDRARPLHF
TRBV6-2/TRBV6-3	TRBJ2-2	TRBD2	-	TGTGCCAGCAGTTATGAACGGGGGGGCCCGAACACCGGGGAGCTGTTTTTT	CASSYERGGPNTGELFF
TRBV4-1	TRBJ2-1	-	-	TGCGCCAGCAGCCAAGATAGGACCTTGAAGTTCTTC	CASSQDRTLKFF
TRBV12-3/TRBV12-4	TRBJ1-2	-	-	TGTGCCAGCAGTTCCCGCGGCCATGGCTACACCTTC	CASSSRGHGYTF
TRBV7-9	TRBJ1-2	-	-	TGTGCCAGCAGCTCCCCCTCCTTGGGGTGGGATGGCTACACCTTC	CASSSPSLGWDGYTF
TRBV27	TRBJ1-6	-	-	TGTGCCGCAGCCTGGGGGGGGCATTCACCCCTCCACTTT	CAAAWGGHSPLHF
TRBV18	TRBJ1-5	TRBD1	-	TGTGCCAGCTCAGCCGACAGGGGAGGTCAGCCCCAGCATTTT	CASSADRGGQPQHF
TRBV12-3/TRBV12-4	TRBJ2-1	-	-	TGTGCCAGCAGTTTTTCTTCCAGGGGCAATGAGCAGTTCTTC	CASSFSSRGNEQFF
TRBV3-1	TRBJ2-5	TRBD1	-	TGTGCCAGCAGCCAAGAAAGGATGGGACAGCCCGAAGAGACCCAGTACTTC	CASSQERMGQPEETQYF
TRBV6-6	TRBJ1-2	-	once	TGTGCCAGCAGTTACTTACGACAGGATGGCTACACCTTC	CASSYLRQDGYTF
TRBV3-1	TRBJ2-7	-	-	TGTGCCAGCAGCCAATACCCGGGGGACGAAGCCTACGAGCAGTACTTC	CASSQYPGDEAYEQYF
TRBV12-3/TRBV12-4	TRBJ2-2	-	once	TGTGCCAGCAATCAGGGATTCACCGGGGAGCTGTTTTTT	CASNQGFTGELFF
TRBV2	TRBJ2-1	-	once	TGTGCCAGCATGAGGGCGGGAAATGAGCAGTTCTTC	CASMRAGNEQFF
TRBV7-7	TRBJ2-1	TRBD2	once	TGTGCCAGCAGCGCGGGACTAGCGGGGGAGAGGAATGAGCAGTTCTTC	CASSAGLAGERNEQFF
TRBV29-1	TRBJ1-2	-	-	TGCAGCGTTGAAGTAAGAAACAGGACAACCTATGGCTACACCTTC	CSVEVRNRTTYGYTF
TRBV11-2	TRBJ2-7	-	-	TGTGCCAGCAGCTTAAGCGGAGGGATCGCATACGAGCAGTACTTC	CASSLSGGIAYEQYF
TRBV30	TRBJ2-3	-	once	TGTGCCTGGAGCGGAGGGGATACGCAGTATTTT	CAWSGGDTQYF
TRBV5-6	TRBJ2-2	TRBD2	-	TGTGCCAGCAGCGTCGGGACTAGCGGAGGCGGGGAGCTGTTTTTT	CASSVGTSGGGELFF